Following are 5 T cell receptor beta chains from one sample sequenced in a study of cytomegalovirus exposure and HLA in healthy donors. PCR used 60 Vbeta primers and 13 Jbeta primers. Repertoires were generated with immunoSEQ multiplex PCR, while TCRdb's copy carries only in-frame clones and drops some. The data show about 150,000 clones, with about 80% seen just once and 13% held by the top ten. The sequenced material came from PBMCs. The receptor source for this set is a man aged 25-40 years in good health and CMV-seropositive.

In regard to this clone: Other DNA sequences of this sample code for an identical CDR3. The chain employs TRBV7-9 and TRBJ2-3, with TRBD2 matching 7 bases. J lost 2 bases, V lost 1 base, and 6 bases had no gene match. Germline values: CDR1 SEHNR, CDR2 FQNEAQ (reference sequence). The CDR3 runs to 16 residues. The CDR3 coding sequence is TGTGCCAGCAGCTTAGTCAGCGGGACTTCCACAGATACGCAGTATTTT. As protein: CASSLVSGTSTDTQYF.

The V and J genes are TRBV14 and TRBJ2-1; 8 bases fit TRBD1. The V segment lost 5 bases and the J segment 0 bases; nucleotides outside the gene matches: 3. This CDR3 comprises 15 residues. Germline-derived CDR1 and CDR2 are SGHDN and FVKESK. DNA for the CDR3: TGTGCCAGCAGCTTACAGGGGGGCTCCTACAATGAGCAGTTCTTC. Its protein product is CASSLQGGSYNEQFF.

This clone occurred a few times. V and J are TRBV11-2 and TRBJ2-1; D is unresolved. The CDR3 totals 14 residues. Deletions cut 5 bases from V and 4 bases from J, with 12 bases between. Germline CDR1 SGHAT, CDR2 FQNNGV. The CDR3: CASSPFGAYNEQFF. In DNA, the CDR3 is TGTGCCAGCAGCCCTTTCGGTGCGTACAATGAGCAGTTCTTC.

In regard to this clone: At one boundary the junction diverges from the germline segment, which might be a read error. For the CDR3, the DNA is TGCGCCAGCAGCTTACACTCGGGATCGAAATATGGCGACACCTTC. This encodes CASSLHSGSKYGDTF. V usage is TRBV5-1 and J usage is TRBJ1-2; D is uncertain. Germline CDR1 SGHRS, CDR2 YFSETQ. The CDR3 length is 15 residues.

The table lists this clone with a few counts. The CDR3 reads CASSDSKAGQTHEQYF. The DNA for the CDR3 is TGCGCCAGCAGCGATTCCAAAGCTGGACAGACCCACGAGCAGTACTTC. This chain joins TRBV10-2 and TRBJ2-7; the D gene is possibly TRBD1 (6 bases). Looked up from germline, CDR1 is WSHSY and CDR2 is SAAADI. Trimming took off 6 bases at V and 5 bases at J, with 23 bases between the two ends. CDR3 length equals 16 residues.